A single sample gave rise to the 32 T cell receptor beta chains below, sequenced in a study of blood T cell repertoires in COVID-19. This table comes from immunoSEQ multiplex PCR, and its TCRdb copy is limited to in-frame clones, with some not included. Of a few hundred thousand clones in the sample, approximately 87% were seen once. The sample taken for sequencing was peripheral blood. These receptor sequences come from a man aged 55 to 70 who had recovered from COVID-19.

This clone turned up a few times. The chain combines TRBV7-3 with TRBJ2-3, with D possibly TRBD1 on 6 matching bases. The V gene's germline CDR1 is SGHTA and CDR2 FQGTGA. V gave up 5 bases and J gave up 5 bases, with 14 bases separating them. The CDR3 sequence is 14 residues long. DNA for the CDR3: TGTGCCAGCAGCCTGAATGGGGGCCAAGATACGCAGTATTTT. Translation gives CASSLNGGQDTQYF.

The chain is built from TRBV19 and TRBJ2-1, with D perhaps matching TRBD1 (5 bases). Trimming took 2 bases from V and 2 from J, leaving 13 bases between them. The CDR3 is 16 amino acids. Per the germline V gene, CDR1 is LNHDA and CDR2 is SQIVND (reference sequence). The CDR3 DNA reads TGTGCCAGTAGTATAATGGGGCAGGCAACCTACAATGAGCAGTTCTTC. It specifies CASSIMGQATYNEQFF.

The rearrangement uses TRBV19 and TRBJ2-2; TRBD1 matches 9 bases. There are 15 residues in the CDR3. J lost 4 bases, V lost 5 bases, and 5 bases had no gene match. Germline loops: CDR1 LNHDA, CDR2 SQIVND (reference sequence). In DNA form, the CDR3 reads TGTGCCAGTAGTCCAATGACAGGGGGCACCGGGGAGCTGTTTTTT. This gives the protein CASSPMTGGTGELFF.

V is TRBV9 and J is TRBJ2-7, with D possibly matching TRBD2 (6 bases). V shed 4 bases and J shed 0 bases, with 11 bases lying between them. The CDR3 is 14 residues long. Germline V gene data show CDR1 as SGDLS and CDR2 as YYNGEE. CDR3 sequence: CASSQIGSSYEQYF. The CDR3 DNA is TGTGCCAGCAGCCAGATCGGGAGCTCCTACGAGCAGTACTTC.

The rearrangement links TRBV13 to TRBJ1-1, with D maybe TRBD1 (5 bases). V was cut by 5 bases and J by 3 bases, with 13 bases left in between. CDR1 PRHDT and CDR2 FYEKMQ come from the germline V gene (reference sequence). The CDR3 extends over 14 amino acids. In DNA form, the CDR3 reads TGTGCCAGCAGCCGGCGGGGGGGTCACACTGAAGCTTTCTTT. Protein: CASSRRGGHTEAFF.

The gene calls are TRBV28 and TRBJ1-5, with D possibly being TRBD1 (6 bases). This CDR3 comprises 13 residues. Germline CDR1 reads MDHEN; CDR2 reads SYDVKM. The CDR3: CGTQGYSNQPQHF. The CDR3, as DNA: TGTGGCACCCAGGGGTATAGCAATCAGCCCCAGCATTTT.

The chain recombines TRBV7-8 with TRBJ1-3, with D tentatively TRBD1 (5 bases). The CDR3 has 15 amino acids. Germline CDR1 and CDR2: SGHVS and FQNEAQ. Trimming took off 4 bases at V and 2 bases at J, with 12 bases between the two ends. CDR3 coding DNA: TGTGCCAGCAGCTCGGAAAGGGGAACTGGAAACACCATATATTTT. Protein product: CASSSERGTGNTIYF.

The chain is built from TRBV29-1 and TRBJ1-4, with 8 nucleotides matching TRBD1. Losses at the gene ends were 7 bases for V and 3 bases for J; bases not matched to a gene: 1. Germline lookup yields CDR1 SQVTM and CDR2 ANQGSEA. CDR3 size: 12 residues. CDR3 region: CSAGQANEKLFF. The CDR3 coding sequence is TGCAGCGCGGGACAGGCTAATGAAAAACTGTTTTTT.

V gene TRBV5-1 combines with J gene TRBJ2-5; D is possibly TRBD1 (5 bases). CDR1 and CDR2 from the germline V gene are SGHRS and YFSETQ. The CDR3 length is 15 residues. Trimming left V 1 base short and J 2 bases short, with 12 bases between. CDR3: CASSLLAGQQETQYF. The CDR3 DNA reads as TGCGCCAGCAGCTTGCTCGCAGGGCAGCAAGAGACCCAGTACTTC.

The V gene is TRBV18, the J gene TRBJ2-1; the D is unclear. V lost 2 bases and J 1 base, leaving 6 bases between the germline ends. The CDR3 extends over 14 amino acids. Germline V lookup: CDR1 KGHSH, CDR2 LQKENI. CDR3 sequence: CASSPGASYNEQFF. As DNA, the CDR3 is TGTGCCAGCTCACCAGGAGCGTCCTACAATGAGCAGTTCTTC.

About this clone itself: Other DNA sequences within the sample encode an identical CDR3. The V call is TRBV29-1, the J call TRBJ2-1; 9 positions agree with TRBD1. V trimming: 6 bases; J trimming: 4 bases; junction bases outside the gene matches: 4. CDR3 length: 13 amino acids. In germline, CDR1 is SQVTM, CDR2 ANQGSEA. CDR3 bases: TGCAGCGTCGGGGACAGGGCTTACAATGAGCAGTTCTTC. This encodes CSVGDRAYNEQFF.

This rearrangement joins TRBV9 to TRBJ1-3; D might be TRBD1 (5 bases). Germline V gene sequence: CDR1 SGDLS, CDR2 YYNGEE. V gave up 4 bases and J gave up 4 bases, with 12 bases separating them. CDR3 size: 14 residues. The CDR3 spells CASSSAGMGNTIYF. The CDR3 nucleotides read TGTGCCAGCAGCTCAGCAGGGATGGGAAACACCATATATTTT.

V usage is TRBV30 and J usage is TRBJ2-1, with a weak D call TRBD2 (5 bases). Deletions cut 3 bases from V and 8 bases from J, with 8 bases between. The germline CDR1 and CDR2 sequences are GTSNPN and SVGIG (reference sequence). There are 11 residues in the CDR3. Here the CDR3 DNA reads TGTGCCTGGAGACTAGTCGATGAGCAGTTCTTC. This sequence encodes CAWRLVDEQFF.

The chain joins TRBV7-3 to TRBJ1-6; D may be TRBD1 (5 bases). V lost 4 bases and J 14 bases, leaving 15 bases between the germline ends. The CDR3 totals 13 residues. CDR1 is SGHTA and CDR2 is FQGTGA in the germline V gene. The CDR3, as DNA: TGTGCCAGCAGCTCCCGCCAGGGTTCCACCCTCCACTTT. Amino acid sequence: CASSSRQGSTLHF.

The CDR3 DNA reads TGTGCCAGTATGGCGGGGGCTTGGACTGAAGCTTTCTTT. Protein product: CASMAGAWTEAFF. The rearrangement uses TRBV19 and TRBJ1-1; D is perhaps TRBD1 (6 bases). The germline CDR1 and CDR2 sequences are LNHDA and SQIVND (reference sequence). V was trimmed by 7 bases and J by 5 bases, leaving 14 bases between them. This CDR3 spans 13 amino acids.

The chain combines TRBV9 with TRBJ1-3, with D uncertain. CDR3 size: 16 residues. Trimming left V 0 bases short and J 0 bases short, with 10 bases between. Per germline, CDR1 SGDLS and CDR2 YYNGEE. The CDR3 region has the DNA TGTGCCAGCAGCGTAGGACGGGGAAACTCTGGAAACACCATATATTTT. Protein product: CASSVGRGNSGNTIYF.

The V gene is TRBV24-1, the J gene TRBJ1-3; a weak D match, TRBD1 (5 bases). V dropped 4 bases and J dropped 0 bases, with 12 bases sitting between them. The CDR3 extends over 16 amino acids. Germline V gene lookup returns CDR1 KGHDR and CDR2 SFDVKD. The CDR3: CATSDPTATSGNTIYF. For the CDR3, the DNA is TGTGCCACCAGTGACCCGACAGCCACCTCTGGAAACACCATATATTTT.

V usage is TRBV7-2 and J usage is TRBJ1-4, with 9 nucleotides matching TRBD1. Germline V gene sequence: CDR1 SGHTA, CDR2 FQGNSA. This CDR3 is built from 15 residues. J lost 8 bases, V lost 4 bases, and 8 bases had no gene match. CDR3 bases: TGTGCCAGCAGCTCCCCGGGACAGGGACGAGAAAAACTGTTTTTT. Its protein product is CASSSPGQGREKLFF.

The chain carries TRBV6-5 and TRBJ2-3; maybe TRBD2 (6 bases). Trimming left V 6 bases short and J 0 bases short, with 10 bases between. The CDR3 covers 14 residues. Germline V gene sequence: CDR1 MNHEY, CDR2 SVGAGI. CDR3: CASRDYLSTDTQYF. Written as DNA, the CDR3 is TGTGCCAGCAGGGACTACCTAAGCACAGATACGCAGTATTTT.

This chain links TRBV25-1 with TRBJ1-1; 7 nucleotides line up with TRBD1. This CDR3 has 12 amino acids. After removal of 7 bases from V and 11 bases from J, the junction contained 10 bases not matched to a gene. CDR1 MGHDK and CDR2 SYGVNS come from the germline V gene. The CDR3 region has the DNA TGTGCCAGCAAGGGGGCCCGGCGATGGGCTTTCTTT. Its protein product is CASKGARRWAFF.

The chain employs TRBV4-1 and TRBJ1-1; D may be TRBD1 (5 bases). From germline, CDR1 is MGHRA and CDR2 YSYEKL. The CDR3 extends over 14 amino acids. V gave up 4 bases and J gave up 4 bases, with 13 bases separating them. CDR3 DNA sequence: TGCGCCAGCAGCCCTCCCCCGGGACTCACTGAAGCTTTCTTT. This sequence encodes CASSPPPGLTEAFF.

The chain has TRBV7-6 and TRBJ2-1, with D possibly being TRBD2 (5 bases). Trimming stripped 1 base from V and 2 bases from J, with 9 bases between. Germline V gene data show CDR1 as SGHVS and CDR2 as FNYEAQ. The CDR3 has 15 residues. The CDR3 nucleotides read TGTGCCAGCAGCTTAGGACCGGGAACCTACAATGAGCAGTTCTTC. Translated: CASSLGPGTYNEQFF.

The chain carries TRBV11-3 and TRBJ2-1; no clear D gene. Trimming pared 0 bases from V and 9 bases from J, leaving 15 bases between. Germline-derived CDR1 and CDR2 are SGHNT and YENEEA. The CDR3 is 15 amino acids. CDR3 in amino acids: CASSLDSPGSSEQFF. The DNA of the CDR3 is TGTGCCAGCAGCTTAGATTCGCCGGGTAGCAGTGAGCAGTTCTTC.

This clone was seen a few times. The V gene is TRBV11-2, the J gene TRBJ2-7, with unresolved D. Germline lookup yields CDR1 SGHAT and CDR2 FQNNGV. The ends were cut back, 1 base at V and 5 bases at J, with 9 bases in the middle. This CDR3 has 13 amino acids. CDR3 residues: CASSLVVGHEQYF. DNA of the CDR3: TGTGCCAGCAGCTTAGTAGTGGGCCACGAGCAGTACTTC. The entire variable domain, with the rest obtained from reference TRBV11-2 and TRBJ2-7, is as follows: EAGVAQSPRYKIIEKRQSVAFWCNPISGHATLYWYQQILGQGPKLLIQFQNNGVVDDSQLPKDRFSAERLKGVDSTLKIQPAKLEDSAVYLCASSLVVGHEQYFGPGTRLTVT.

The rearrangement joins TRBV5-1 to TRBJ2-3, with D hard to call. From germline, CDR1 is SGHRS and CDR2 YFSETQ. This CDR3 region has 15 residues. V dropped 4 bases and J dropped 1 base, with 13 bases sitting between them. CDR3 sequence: CASSPGSAGTDTQYF. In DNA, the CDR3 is TGCGCCAGCAGCCCGGGTTCGGCTGGCACAGATACGCAGTATTTT.

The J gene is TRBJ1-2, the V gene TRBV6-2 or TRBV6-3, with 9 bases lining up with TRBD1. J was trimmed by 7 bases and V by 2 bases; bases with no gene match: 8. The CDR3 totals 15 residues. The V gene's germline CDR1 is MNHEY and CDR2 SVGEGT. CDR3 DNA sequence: TGTGCCAGCAGTTACGGACAGGGGCGCGGACTTGGCTACACCTTC. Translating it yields CASSYGQGRGLGYTF.

The DNA of the CDR3 is TGCACCAGCAGCCCCCGGGACAGGGTTATCCCCTGGGAGCCCCAGCATTTT. This encodes CTSSPRDRVIPWEPQHF. The chain joins TRBV1 to TRBJ1-5; the tabulated D call, TRBD1, remains unverified against the DNA. TRBV1 is flagged as a pseudogene. The CDR3 is 17 amino acids.

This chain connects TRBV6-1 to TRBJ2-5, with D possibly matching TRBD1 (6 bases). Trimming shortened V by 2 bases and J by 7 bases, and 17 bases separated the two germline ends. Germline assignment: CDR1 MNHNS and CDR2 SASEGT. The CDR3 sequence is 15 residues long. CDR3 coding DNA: TGTGCCAGCAGTGAAAGGGGGACGGTGTTTGGGACCCAGTACTTC. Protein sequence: CASSERGTVFGTQYF.

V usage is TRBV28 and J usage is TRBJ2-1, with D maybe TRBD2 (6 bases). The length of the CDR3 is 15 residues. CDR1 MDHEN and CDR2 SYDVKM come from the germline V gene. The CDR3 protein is CASAQLTRDNNEQFF. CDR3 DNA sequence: TGTGCTTCCGCCCAGTTGACTAGAGATAATAATGAGCAGTTCTTC. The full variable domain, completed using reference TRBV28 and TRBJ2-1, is DVKVTQSSRYLVKRTGEKVFLECVQDMDHENMFWYRQDPGLGLRLIYFSYDVKMKEKGDIPEGYSVSREKKERFSLILESASTNQTSMYLCASAQLTRDNNEQFFGPGTRLTVL.

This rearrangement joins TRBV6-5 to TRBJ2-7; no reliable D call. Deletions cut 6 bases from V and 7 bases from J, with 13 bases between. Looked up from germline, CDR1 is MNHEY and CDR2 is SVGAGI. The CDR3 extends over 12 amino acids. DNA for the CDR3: TGTGCCAGCAGCACTTTGGTCCCGGAGCAGTACTTC. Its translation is CASSTLVPEQYF.

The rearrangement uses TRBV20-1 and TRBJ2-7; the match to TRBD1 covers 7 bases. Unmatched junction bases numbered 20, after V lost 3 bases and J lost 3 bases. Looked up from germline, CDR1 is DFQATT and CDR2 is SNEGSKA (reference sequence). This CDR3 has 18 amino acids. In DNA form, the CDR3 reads TGCAGTGCTAGTGACCCCCTCGGGATGGGACAGAAATACTACGAGCAGTACTTC. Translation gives CSASDPLGMGQKYYEQYF.

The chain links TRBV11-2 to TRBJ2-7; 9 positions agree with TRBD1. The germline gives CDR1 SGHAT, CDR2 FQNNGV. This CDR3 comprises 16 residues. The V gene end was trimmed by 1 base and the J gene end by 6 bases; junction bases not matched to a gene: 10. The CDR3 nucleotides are TGTGCCAGCAGCTTAGCGGGGGGACAGGGCGCCTTCGAGCAGTACTTC. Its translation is CASSLAGGQGAFEQYF.